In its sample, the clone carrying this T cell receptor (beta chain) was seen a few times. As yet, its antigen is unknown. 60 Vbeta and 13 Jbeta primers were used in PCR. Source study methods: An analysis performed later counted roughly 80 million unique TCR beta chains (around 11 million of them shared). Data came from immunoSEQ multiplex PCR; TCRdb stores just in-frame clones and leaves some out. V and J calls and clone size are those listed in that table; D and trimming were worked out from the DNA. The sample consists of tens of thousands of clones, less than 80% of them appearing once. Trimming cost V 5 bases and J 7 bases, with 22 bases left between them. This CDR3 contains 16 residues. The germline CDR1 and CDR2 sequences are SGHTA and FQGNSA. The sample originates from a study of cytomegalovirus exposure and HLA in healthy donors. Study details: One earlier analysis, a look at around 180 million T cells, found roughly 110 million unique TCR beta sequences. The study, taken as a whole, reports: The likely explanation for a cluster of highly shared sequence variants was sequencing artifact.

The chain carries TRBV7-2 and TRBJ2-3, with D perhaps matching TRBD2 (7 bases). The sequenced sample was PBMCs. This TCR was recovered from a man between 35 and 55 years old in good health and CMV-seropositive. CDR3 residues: CASSPGGGGGRNTQYF. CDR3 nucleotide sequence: TGTGCCAGCAGCCCCGGGGGAGGGGGGGGTCGGAATACGCAGTATTTT.